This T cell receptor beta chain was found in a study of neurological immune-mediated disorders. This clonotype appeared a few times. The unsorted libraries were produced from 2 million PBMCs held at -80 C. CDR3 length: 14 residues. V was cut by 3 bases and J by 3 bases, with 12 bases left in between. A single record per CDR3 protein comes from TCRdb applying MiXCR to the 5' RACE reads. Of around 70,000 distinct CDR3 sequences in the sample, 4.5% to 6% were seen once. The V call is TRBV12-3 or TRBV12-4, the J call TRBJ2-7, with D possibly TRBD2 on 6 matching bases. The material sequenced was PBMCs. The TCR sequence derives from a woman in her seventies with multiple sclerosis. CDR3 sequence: CASSLSGSDYEQYF. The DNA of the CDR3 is TGTGCCAGCAGTTTGAGCGGGTCGGACTACGAGCAGTACTTC.